This T cell receptor (beta chain) was obtained from a study of T cells after posttransplantation cyclophosphamide. General study results and limits: Blood and skin or GI T cell repertoires showed limited TRB overlap.

Here immunoSEQ multiplex PCR was the method, and the copy in TCRdb shows in-frame clones only, minus some. The sample carries 20,000 to 25,000 clones, approximately 73% recorded once. V lost 4 bases to trimming and J lost 5 bases; unmatched junction nucleotides: 6. The CDR3 sequence is 16 residues long. Germline CDR1 and CDR2: KGHSH and LQKENI. Remarks on this clone: As yet, its antigen is unknown.

This chain joins TRBV18 and TRBJ2-1; 12 bases map to TRBD2. Sequenced sample: memory CD4+ T cells sorted from PBMCs. The sequence was collected from a woman in her fifties or sixties in good health, CMV-negative, and a related stem cell transplant donor. The CDR3 DNA sequence: TGTGCCAGCTCACGACTAGCGGGAGCAATTGACAATGAGCAGTTCTTC. This codes for CASSRLAGAIDNEQFF. Full variable domain (missing parts from reference TRBV18 and TRBJ2-1): NAGVMQNPRHLVRRRGQEARLRCSPMKGHSHVYWYRQLPEEGLKFMVYLQKENIIDESGMPKERFSAEFPKEGPSILRIQQVVRGDSAAYFCASSRLAGAIDNEQFFGPGTRLTVL.